This T cell receptor (beta chain) comes out of a study of T-cell reconstitution after alpha-beta-depleted transplantation in children. Regarding the study as a whole: Newly made T cells mostly supplied T-cell counts and diversity one year after transplant. Roughly two months post-transplant, alpha-beta T cells reportedly originated from several hundred graft clones that had expanded.

V was clipped by 5 bases and J by 5 bases; unmatched bases: 11. This CDR3 has 15 residues. Germline loops: CDR1 DFQATT, CDR2 SNEGSKA (reference sequence). As for this clonotype: The antigen remains unidentified.

Unique molecular identifiers were incorporated during preparation of the TCRbeta library. TCRdb ran MiXCR on the PCR reads and lists one entry per CDR3 protein. The data contain fewer than 700,000 distinct CDR3 sequences, roughly 13% of them seen just once; the ten biggest clones take up 2% to 2.5%. The clonotype was recovered from a male patient younger than 18 who had a stem cell transplant for acute myeloid leukemia, so the T cells may come from the graft donor. The chain employs TRBV20-1 and TRBJ2-3; 9 bases agree with TRBD2. The sequenced sample was PBMCs, mostly from graft donor cells, obtained 360 days after TCRalphabeta/CD19-depleted stem cell transplant. CDR3 sequence reads: CSAGIAGEVGDTQYF. The CDR3 nucleotides read TGCAGTGCTGGGATAGCGGGAGAGGTAGGAGATACGCAGTATTTT.